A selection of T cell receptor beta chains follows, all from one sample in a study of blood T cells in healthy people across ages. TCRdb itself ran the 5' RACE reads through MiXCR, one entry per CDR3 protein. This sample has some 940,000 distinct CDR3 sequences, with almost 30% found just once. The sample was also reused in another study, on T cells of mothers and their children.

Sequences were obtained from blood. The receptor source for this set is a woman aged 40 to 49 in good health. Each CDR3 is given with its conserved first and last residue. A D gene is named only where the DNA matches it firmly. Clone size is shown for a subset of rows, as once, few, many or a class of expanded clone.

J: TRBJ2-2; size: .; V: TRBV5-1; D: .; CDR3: CASSLADGGGELFF; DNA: TGCGCCAGCAGCTTGGCCGACGGGGGCGGGGAGCTGTTTTTT
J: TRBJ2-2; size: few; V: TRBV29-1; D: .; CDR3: CSVPWDVPGELFF; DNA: TGCAGCGTTCCCTGGGACGTCCCCGGGGAGCTGTTTTTT
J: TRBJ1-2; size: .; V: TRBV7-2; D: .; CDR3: CASSLDWGRAYGYTF; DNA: TGTGCCAGCAGCTTAGACTGGGGGCGCGCCTATGGCTACACCTTC
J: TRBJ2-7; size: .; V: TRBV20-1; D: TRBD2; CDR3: CGAPIGLAGAPYEQYF; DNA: TGCGGTGCGCCAATAGGACTAGCGGGGGCCCCCTACGAGCAGTACTTC
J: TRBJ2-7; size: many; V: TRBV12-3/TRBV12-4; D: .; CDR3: CASSSPGTPTSYEQYF; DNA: TGTGCCAGCAGTTCACCCGGGACTCCCACTTCCTACGAGCAGTACTTC
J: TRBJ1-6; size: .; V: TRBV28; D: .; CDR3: CASSLGWRSPLHF; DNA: TGTGCCAGCAGTTTGGGGTGGCGTTCACCCCTCCACTTT
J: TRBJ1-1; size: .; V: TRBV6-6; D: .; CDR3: CASSVQVEAFF; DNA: TGTGCCAGCAGTGTACAGGTTGAAGCTTTCTTT
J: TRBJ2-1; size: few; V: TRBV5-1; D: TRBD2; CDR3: CASSLGLAGLHNEQFF; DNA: TGCGCCAGCAGCTTGGGGCTAGCGGGTCTCCACAATGAGCAGTTCTTC
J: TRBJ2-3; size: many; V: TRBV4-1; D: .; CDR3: CASSQTDPDTQYF; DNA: TGCGCCAGCAGCCAAACAGATCCAGATACGCAGTATTTT
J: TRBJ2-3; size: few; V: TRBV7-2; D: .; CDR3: CASSPHSLRNTQYF; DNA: TGTGCCAGCAGCCCGCACAGCCTCCGAAATACGCAGTATTTT
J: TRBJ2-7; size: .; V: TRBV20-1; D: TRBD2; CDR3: CSASRAGGIYEQYF; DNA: TGCAGTGCTAGTAGGGCGGGAGGGATCTACGAGCAGTACTTC
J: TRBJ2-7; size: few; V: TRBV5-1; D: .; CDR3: CASSFLSNEQYF; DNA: TGCGCCAGCAGCTTTTTAAGTAACGAGCAGTACTTC
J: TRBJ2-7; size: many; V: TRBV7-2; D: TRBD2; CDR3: CASSRISGASYEQYF; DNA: TGTGCCAGCAGTCGCATCAGCGGGGCTTCCTACGAGCAGTACTTC